The T cell receptor beta chain under discussion was sequenced for a study of technical replicates of blood from several donors. The method was immunoSEQ multiplex PCR; TCRdb's version includes in-frame clones alone and lacks a portion of them. The sample holds around 74,000 clones, roughly 85% seen once. In germline, CDR1 is SGHTA, CDR2 FQGNSA. Deletions cut 3 bases from V and 3 bases from J, with 12 bases between. The CDR3 spans 14 residues. The chain joins TRBV7-2 to TRBJ2-7; TRBD1 might be the D (5 bases). Material: PBMCs. The source of this sequence is a human donor in good health. Some clones in this sample may be carry-over from other donors' samples. CDR3 amino acids: CASSFRTTGYEQYF. The CDR3 DNA is TGTGCCAGCAGCTTTCGGACAACCGGCTACGAGCAGTACTTC.